This record covers a single TCR beta chain. Data came from immunoSEQ multiplex PCR; TCRdb stores just in-frame clones and leaves some out. Among roughly 24,000 clones listed, roughly 84% were seen once. The data were taken from a study of T cell changes during pregnancy in multiple sclerosis. The source material was CD8+ T cells from peripheral blood mononuclear cells, sampled before pregnancy. This TCR came from a female donor with multiple sclerosis, enrolled in a pregnancy study.

The CDR3 nucleotides read TGTGCCAGCAGGATTGGACAGGGCGCCTACTACGAGCAGTACTTC. It translates to CASRIGQGAYYEQYF. The chain is built from TRBV27 and TRBJ2-7, with 8 bases aligning to TRBD1. The germline V gene encodes CDR1 MNHEY and CDR2 SMNVEV (reference sequence). The CDR3 loop spans 15 amino acids. V shed 6 bases, J shed 3 bases, and the junction held 10 bases outside the gene matches.